Below, one TCR beta chain is given with its context. Enrollment of patients from Seattle took place during active infection, with longitudinal follow-up. This CDR3 region has 12 residues. Germline V lookup: CDR1 SEHNR, CDR2 FQNEAQ (reference sequence). V was shortened by 9 bases and J by 7 bases, with 10 bases between the two germline ends. The data were taken from a study of blood T cell repertoires in COVID-19. Study-level information: Acute-phase and convalescent COVID-19 samples originated in the United States, Italy and Spain. Sources were T cells, B-cell-depleted T cells, or PBMCs; the material itself was cDNA or gDNA.

Per the study methods: Estimates of nucleated cell counts were drawn from the amplification of reference gene primers. TCRdb's table, derived via immunoSEQ multiplex PCR, lists solely in-frame clones and lacks some. D and trimming come from the DNA, and the V and J calls and clone size come from that table. Here the sample spans more than 300,000 clones, about 90% being singletons. The specimen was peripheral blood. V gene TRBV7-9 combines with J gene TRBJ1-6; D call uncertain. This sequence originates from a woman aged 25 to 39 with COVID-19, enrolled during active disease. This CDR3 is CASGERNSPLHF. The DNA of the CDR3 is TGTGCCAGTGGGGAGAGGAATTCACCCCTCCACTTT.